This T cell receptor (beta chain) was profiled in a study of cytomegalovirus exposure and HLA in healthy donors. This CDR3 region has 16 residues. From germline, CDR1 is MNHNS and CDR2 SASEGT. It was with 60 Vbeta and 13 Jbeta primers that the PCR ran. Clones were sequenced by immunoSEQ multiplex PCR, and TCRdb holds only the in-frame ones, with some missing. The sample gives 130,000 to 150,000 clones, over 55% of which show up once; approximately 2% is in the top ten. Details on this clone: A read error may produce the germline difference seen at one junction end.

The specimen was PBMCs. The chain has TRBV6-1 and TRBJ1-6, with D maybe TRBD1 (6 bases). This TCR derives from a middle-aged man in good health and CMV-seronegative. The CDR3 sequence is CASSEAPGTNNSPLNF. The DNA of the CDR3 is TGTGCCAGCAGTGAAGCCCCCGGGACAAATAATTCACCCCTCAACTTT.